This T cell receptor (beta chain) originates from a study of cytomegalovirus exposure and HLA in healthy donors. Findings of the study overall: A later analysis reportedly found that, within productive TCRs, an Asian-associated ancestry cluster had fewer N-insertions than the mean observed across the approximately 700 donors. When analyzed later, a missense DCLRE1C variant was found to be linked to TCR beta V- and J-gene trimming. An analysis that came later showed most CMV-associated TCR beta chains appearing HLA-restricted.

The trim removed 8 bases at V and 5 bases at J, leaving 17 bases unmatched. The CDR3 covers 16 residues. The germline V gene encodes CDR1 SGHTA and CDR2 FQGTGA. The PCR made use of 60 Vbeta and 13 Jbeta primers. The protocol was immunoSEQ multiplex PCR, while the TCRdb copy is restricted to in-frame clones and leaves out a portion. This sample's table has more than 70,000 clones. Points on this clone: Its antigen is not known.

This chain joins TRBV7-3 and TRBJ2-5, with 7 bases lining up with TRBD1. The origin of this receptor is a woman between 55 and 75 years old in good health and CMV-seronegative. The specimen sequenced was PBMCs. The CDR3 bases are TGTGCCAGCGGTCCAAGGGGGCAGGGCTGGGGGGAGACCCAGTACTTC. Translated, it gives CASGPRGQGWGETQYF.